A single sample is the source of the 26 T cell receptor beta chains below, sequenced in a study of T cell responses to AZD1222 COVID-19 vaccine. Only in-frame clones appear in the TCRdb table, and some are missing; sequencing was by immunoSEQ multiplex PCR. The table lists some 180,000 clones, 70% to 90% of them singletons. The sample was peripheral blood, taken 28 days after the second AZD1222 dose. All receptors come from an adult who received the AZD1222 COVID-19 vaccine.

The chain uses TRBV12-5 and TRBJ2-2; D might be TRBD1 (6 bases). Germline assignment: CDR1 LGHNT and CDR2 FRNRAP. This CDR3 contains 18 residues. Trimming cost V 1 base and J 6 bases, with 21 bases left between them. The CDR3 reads CASGLGIRGGAAAGELFF. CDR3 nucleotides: TGTGCTAGTGGTTTGGGAATCAGGGGTGGTGCCGCGGCCGGGGAGCTGTTTTTT.

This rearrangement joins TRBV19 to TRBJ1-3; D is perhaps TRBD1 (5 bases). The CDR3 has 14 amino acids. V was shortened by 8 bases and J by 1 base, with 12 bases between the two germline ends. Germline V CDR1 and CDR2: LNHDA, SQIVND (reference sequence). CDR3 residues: CASAGTESGNTIYF. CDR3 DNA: TGTGCCAGTGCCGGGACGGAGTCTGGAAACACCATATATTTT.

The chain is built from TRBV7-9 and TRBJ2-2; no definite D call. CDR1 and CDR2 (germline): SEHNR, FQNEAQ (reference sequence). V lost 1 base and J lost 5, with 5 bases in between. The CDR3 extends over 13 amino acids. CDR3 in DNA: TGTGCCAGCAGCTTAGGAGAGACCGGGGAGCTGTTTTTT. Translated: CASSLGETGELFF.

CDR3 protein: CASSQGYGYTF. The CDR3 DNA follows: TGTGCCAGCAGCCAAGGGTATGGCTACACCTTC. V is TRBV14 and J is TRBJ1-2; D unclear. Germline values: CDR1 SGHDN, CDR2 FVKESK. With 1 base removed from V and 5 bases from J, the gap between germline ends came to 2 bases. This CDR3 is 11 amino acids long.

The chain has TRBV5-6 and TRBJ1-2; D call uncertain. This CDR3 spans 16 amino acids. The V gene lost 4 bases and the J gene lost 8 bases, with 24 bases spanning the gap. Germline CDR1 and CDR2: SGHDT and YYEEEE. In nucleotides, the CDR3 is TGTGCCAGCAGCCCCAGGCAGATGGACCAGTGGTGGGGCTACACCTTC. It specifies CASSPRQMDQWWGYTF.

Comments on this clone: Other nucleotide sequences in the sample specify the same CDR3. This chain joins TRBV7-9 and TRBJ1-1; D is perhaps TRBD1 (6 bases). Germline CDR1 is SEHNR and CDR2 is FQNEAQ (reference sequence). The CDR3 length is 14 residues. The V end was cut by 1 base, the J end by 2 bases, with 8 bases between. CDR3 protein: CASSLGTANTEAFF. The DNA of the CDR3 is TGTGCCAGCAGCTTAGGGACAGCTAACACTGAAGCTTTCTTT.

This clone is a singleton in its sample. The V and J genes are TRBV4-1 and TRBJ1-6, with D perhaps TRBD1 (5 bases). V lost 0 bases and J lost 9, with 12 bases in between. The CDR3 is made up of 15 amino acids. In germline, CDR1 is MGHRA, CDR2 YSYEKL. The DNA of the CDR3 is TGCGCCAGCAGCCAAGACGGGGACGGCGGTTCACCCCTCCACTTT. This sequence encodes CASSQDGDGGSPLHF.

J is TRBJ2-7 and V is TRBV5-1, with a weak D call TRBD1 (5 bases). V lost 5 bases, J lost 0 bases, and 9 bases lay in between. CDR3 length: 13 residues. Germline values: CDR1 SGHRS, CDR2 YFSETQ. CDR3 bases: TGCGCCAGCAGGCGACAGAACTCCTACGAGCAGTACTTC. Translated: CASRRQNSYEQYF. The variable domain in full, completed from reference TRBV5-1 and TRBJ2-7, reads KAGVTQTPRYLIKTRGQQVTLSCSPISGHRSVSWYQQTPGQGLQFLFEYFSETQRNKGNFPGRFSGRQFSNSRSEMNVSTLELGDSALYLCASRRQNSYEQYFGPGTRLTVT.

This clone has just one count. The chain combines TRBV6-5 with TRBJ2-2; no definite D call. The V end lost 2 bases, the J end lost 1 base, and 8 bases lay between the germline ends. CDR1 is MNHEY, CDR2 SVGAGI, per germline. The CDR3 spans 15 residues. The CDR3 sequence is CASSYLSRNTGELFF. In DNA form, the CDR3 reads TGTGCCAGCAGTTACCTGTCCCGGAACACCGGGGAGCTGTTTTTT.

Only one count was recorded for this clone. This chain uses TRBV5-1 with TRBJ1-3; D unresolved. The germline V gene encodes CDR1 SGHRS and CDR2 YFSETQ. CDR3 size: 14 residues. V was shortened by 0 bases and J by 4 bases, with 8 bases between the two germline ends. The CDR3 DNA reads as TGCGCCAGCAGCTTGGGCCAGCCAGGAAACACCATATATTTT. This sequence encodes CASSLGQPGNTIYF.

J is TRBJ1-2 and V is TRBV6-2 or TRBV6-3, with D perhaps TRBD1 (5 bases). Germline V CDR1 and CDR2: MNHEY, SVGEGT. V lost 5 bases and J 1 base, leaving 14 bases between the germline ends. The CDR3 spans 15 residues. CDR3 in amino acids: CASSRGTDFNYGYTF. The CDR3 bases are TGTGCCAGCAGTCGAGGGACCGACTTTAACTATGGCTACACCTTC.

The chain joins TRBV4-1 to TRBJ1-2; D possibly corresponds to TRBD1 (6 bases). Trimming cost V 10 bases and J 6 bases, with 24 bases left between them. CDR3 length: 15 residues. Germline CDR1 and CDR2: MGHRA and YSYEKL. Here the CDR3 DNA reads TGCGCCACCGCCCCCCTTCCGGGGGGCCAGAATGGCTACACCTTC. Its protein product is CATAPLPGGQNGYTF.

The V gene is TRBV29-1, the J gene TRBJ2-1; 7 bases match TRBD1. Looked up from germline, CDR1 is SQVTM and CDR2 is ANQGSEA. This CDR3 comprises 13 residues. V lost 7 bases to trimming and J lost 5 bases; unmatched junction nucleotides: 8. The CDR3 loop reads CSDKTGQNNEQFF. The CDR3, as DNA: TGCAGCGATAAGACAGGGCAAAACAATGAGCAGTTCTTC.

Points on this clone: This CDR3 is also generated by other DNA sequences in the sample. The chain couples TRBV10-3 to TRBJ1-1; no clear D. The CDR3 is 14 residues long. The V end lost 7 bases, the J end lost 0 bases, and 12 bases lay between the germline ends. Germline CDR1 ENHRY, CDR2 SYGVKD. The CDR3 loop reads CAITSDGLNTEAFF. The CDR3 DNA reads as TGTGCCATCACCTCGGACGGCTTGAACACTGAAGCTTTCTTT.

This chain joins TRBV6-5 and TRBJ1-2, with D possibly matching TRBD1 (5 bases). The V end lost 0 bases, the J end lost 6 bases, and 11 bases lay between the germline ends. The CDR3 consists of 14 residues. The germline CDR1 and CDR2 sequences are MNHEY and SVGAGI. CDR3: CASSYSSGGDGYTF. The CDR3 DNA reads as TGTGCCAGCAGTTACTCGAGCGGGGGAGATGGCTACACCTTC.

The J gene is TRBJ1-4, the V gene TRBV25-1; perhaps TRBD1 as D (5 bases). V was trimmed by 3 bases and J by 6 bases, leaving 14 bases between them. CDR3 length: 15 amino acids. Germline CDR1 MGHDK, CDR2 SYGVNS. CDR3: CASSDMGRVYEKLFF. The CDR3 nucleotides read TGTGCCAGCAGTGATATGGGGCGCGTTTATGAAAAACTGTTTTTT.

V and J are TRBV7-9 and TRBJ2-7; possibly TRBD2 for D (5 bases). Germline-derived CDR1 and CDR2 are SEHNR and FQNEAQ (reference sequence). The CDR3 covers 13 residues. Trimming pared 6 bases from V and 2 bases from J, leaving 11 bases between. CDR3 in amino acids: CASRLGSAYEQYF. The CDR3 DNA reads TGTGCCAGCAGGCTCGGTAGCGCCTACGAGCAGTACTTC.

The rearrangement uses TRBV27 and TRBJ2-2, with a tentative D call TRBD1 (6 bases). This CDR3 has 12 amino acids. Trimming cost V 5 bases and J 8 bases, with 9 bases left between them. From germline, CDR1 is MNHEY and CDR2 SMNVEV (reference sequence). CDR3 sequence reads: CASSIRGGELFF. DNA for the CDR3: TGTGCCAGCAGTATCAGGGGTGGGGAGCTGTTTTTT.

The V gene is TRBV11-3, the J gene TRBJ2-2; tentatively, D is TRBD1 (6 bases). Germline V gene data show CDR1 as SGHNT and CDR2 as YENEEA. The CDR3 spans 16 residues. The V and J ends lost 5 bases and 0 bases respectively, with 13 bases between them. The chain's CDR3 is CASSPRTVSNTGELFF. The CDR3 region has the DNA TGTGCCAGCAGCCCTCGGACAGTCTCGAACACCGGGGAGCTGTTTTTT. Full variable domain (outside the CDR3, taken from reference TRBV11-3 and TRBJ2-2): EAGVVQSPRYKIIEKKQPVAFWCNPISGHNTLYWYLQNLGQGPELLIRYENEEAVDDSQLPKDRFSAERLKGVDSTLKIQPAELGDSAVYLCASSPRTVSNTGELFFGEGSRLTVL.

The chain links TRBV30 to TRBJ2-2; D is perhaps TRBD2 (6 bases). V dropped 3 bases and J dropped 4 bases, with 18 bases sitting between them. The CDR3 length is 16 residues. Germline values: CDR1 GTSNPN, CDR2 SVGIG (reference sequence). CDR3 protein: CAWSGIPGLATGELFF. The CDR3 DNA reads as TGTGCCTGGAGCGGCATCCCGGGACTCGCCACCGGGGAGCTGTTTTTT.

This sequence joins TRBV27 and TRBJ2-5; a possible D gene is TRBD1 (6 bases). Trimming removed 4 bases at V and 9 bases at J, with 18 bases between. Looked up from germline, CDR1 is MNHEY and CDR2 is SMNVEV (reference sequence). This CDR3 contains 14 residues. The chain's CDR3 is CASSSGQFSGAQYF. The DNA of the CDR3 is TGTGCCAGCAGTTCAGGACAGTTCTCAGGGGCCCAGTACTTC.

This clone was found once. The CDR3 reads CASSGQGGYEQYF. CDR3 nucleotide sequence: TGTGCCAGCAGCGGTCAGGGGGGATACGAGCAGTACTTC. V is TRBV9 and J is TRBJ2-7; D perhaps matches TRBD1 (7 bases). CDR1 and CDR2 from the germline V gene are SGDLS and YYNGEE. V was shortened by 3 bases and J by 4 bases, with 11 bases between the two germline ends. This CDR3 contains 13 residues.

This CDR3 is CASSYDRSGNTIYF. The CDR3 nucleotides read TGTGCCAGCAGTTACGACAGGTCTGGAAACACCATATATTTT. The V and J genes are TRBV6-5 and TRBJ1-3; weak D call: TRBD1 (6 bases). V lost 2 bases, J lost 1 base, and 6 bases lay in between. Germline CDR1 and CDR2: MNHEY and SVGAGI. CDR3 size: 14 residues.

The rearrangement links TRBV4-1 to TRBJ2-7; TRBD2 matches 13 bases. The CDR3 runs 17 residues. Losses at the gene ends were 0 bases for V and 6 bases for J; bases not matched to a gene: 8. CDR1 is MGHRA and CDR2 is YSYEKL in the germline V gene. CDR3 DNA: TGCGCCAGCAGCCAAGAGGGACTAGCGGGGAGTCTCAGCGAGCAGTACTTC. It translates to CASSQEGLAGSLSEQYF.

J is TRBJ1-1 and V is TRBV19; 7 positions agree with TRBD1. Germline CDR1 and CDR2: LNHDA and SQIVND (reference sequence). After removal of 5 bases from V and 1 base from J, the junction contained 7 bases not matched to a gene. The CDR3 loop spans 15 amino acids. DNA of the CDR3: TGTGCCAGTAGTTTGGACAGGCATAGGAACACTGAAGCTTTCTTT. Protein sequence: CASSLDRHRNTEAFF. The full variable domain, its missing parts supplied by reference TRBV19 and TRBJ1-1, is DGGITQSPKYLFRKEGQNVTLSCEQNLNHDAMYWYRQDPGQGLRLIYYSQIVNDFQKGDIAEGYSVSREKKESFPLTVTSAQKNPTAFYLCASSLDRHRNTEAFFGQGTRLTVV.

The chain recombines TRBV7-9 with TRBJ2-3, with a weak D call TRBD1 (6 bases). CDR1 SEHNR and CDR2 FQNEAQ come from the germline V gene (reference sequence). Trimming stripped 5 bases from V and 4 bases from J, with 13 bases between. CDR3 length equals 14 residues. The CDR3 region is CASSDQGRSDTQYF. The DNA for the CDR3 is TGTGCCAGCAGCGATCAGGGGCGGTCAGATACGCAGTATTTT.